The rows below give T cell receptor beta chains drawn from one sample of a study of T cells after yellow fever vaccination. A single record per CDR3 protein comes from TCRdb applying MiXCR to the 5' RACE reads. In the table there are about 300,000 distinct CDR3 sequences, around 8.6% of which are singletons. The sample consisted of CD4+ T cells sorted from PBMCs, taken 5 days after the yellow fever booster vaccination. The receptor source for this set is a man aged 18 to 30 who received the YFV17D yellow fever vaccine. Both conserved end residues are part of each CDR3. Some rows mark clone size as missing; the rest say once, few, many or name a class of expanded clone.

>TRBV5-6|-
CASSPKLTDTQYF
>TRBV21-1|-
CASSKARGRLQGTQYF
>TRBV9|many
CASSASGPAKGYEQFF
>TRBV6-6|few
CASSGQGGDTQYF
>TRBV5-1|-
CASSLDTDAFF
>TRBV28|many
CASIQAPNQPQHF
>TRBV20-1|-
CSAPDLSSEKLFF
>TRBV29-1|few
CSVVRGFTEAFF
>TRBV2|few
CASRGPLTGSGEAFF
>TRBV5-1|-
CASQRGYTDTQYF
>TRBV10-2|-
CASNGQPNTEAFF
>TRBV5-6|-
CASSFGNIQYF
>TRBV7-2|many
CASSLFDGGADTQYF
>TRBV7-9|many
CASSLEPGRQTQYF
>TRBV12-3/TRBV12-4|many
CASSLAGGDIQYF
>TRBV2|-
CASSELGVRSYNEQFF
>TRBV18|few
CASSPTENTEAFF
>TRBV28|-
CASSGNPQETQYF
>TRBV20-1|few
CSARDRGGWTEAFF
>TRBV5-4|-
CASSLTKGSTDTQYF
>TRBV5-1|few
CASSLGAREGDEQFF
>TRBV27|few
CASSSQGEETQYF
>TRBV5-6|many
CASSTIQGEAKNIQYF
>TRBV16|few
CASSRTRDKDTEAFF
>TRBV7-9|few
CASSLNGGAFF
>TRBV9|many
CASSTRSSGWDKQFF
>TRBV5-5|few
CASSLVTGGYYGYTF
>TRBV18|few
CASSWTEETQYF
>TRBV5-5|few
CASSRSSDRNEKLFF
>TRBV6-5|-
CASSYSVARTNYGYTF
>TRBV5-5|-
CASSLGQGMVEAFF
>TRBV6-2/TRBV6-3|many
CASSFRGQPQHF
>TRBV4-1|few
CASSLRDGGDTQYF
>TRBV12-3/TRBV12-4|many
CASLASTDTQYF
>TRBV9|-
CASSVARDGYTF
>TRBV6-2/TRBV6-3|-
CASSRQVHLGNQPQHF
>TRBV12-3/TRBV12-4|few
CASSQDTLGHQPQHF
>TRBV20-1|many
CSASGGADTQYF
>TRBV6-4|many
CASSDGTRAYNEQFF
>TRBV10-2|few
CASSDGPINYGYTF
>TRBV4-1|few
CASSQVGLASDTQYF
>TRBV20-1|few
CSAGGRGIGTDTQYF
>TRBV2|-
CASSVAGRTEAFF
>TRBV7-2|many
CASSLQFGQGAGYTF
>TRBV7-3|few
CASSPSGGNEQFF
>TRBV7-2|few
CASSTQPGPGANVLTF
>TRBV5-5|-
CASSLTAAYTIYF
>TRBV5-1|-
CASSFLKGGKETQYF
>TRBV13|-
CASSISGGNTDTQYF
>TRBV12-3/TRBV12-4|many
CASSLADPGLAGPYSYEQYF
>TRBV7-2|few
CASSFLPLDEQYF
>TRBV12-3/TRBV12-4|few
CASSLTRKSPEAFF
>TRBV3-1|few
CASSNRDRGDIQYF